The 20 T cell receptor beta chains in this list originate from one sample, sequenced in a study of breast tumors, draining lymph nodes, adjacent tissues. TCRdb independently ran MiXCR on the multiplex PCR reads; one entry per CDR3 protein. The data hold approximately 19,000 distinct CDR3 sequences, with around 50% observed a single time. What was sequenced was breast tumor tissue. These receptor sequences come from a female donor with breast cancer. Some clones in this sample may be carry-over from other donors' samples.

This clonotype was observed at least ten times. The chain links TRBV27 to TRBJ2-1; 7 bases line up with TRBD1. Germline V gives CDR1 MNHEY, CDR2 SMNVEV (reference sequence). The CDR3 totals 12 residues. V lost 8 bases, J lost 4 bases, and 2 bases stayed unmatched. CDR3 in DNA: TGTGCCAGCCGGACAGGATACAATGAGCAGTTCTTC. This sequence encodes CASRTGYNEQFF.

This clonotype was picked up many times. This chain uses TRBV3-1 with TRBJ2-1; TRBD2 agrees at 9 bases. Unmatched junction bases numbered 4, after V lost 0 bases and J lost 4 bases. Germline V gene sequence: CDR1 LGHDT, CDR2 YNNKEL (reference sequence). The CDR3 sequence is 16 residues long. In nucleotides, the CDR3 is TGTGCCAGCAGCCAAGATAGCGGGAGTATTTACAATGAGCAGTTCTTC. Protein: CASSQDSGSIYNEQFF.

This clonotype has at least ten counts. The chain is built from TRBV6-5 and TRBJ2-7, with 7 nucleotides matching TRBD2. CDR3 length: 13 residues. After removal of 5 bases from V and 9 bases from J, the junction contained 10 bases not matched to a gene. Germline loops: CDR1 MNHEY, CDR2 SVGAGI. The CDR3 region is CASSLASGNAQYF. The CDR3, as DNA: TGTGCCAGCAGTCTCGCTAGCGGCAACGCGCAGTACTTC.

Sample share makes this clonotype medium-sized (0.01 to 0.1%). The chain carries TRBV7-2 and TRBJ2-7, with a tentative D call TRBD1 (5 bases). The V gene lost 3 bases and the J gene lost 0 bases, with 9 bases spanning the gap. This CDR3 region has 14 residues. From germline, CDR1 is SGHTA and CDR2 FQGNSA. This CDR3 reads CASSFARASYEQYF. In DNA form, the CDR3 reads TGTGCCAGCAGCTTCGCCAGGGCCTCCTACGAGCAGTACTTC.

To note about this clonotype: The junction and the germline gene differ at one end; a read error may be behind it. The chain has TRBV19 and TRBJ2-7; TRBD2 aligns across 8 bases. The germline CDR1 and CDR2 sequences are LNHDA and SQIVND (reference sequence). The CDR3 contains 16 residues. The CDR3 is CACSMGGGTRNYEQHF. The CDR3, as DNA: TGTGCCTGTAGTATGGGCGGGGGGACTCGCAACTACGAGCAGCACTTC.

This clonotype has at least ten counts. The chain's CDR3 is CASSLETRPTTNEKLFF. The CDR3, as DNA: TGTGCCAGCAGCTTGGAAACCCGACCAACAACTAATGAAAAACTGTTTTTT. This sequence joins TRBV5-5 and TRBJ1-4; no reliable D call. The CDR3 length is 17 residues. V lost 0 bases, J lost 0 bases, and 12 bases lay in between. In germline, CDR1 is SGHKS, CDR2 YYEKEE (reference sequence).

The rearrangement joins TRBV10-3 to TRBJ1-4; D might be TRBD1 (5 bases). From germline, CDR1 is ENHRY and CDR2 SYGVKD. Trimming left V 11 bases short and J 7 bases short, with 17 bases between. The CDR3 is made up of 13 amino acids. CDR3 in amino acids: CASSGAGSEKLFF. As DNA, the CDR3 is TGTGCCTCATCCGGGGCAGGGAGTGAAAAACTGTTTTTT.

This clonotype was picked up a small number of times. The chain carries TRBV6-1 and TRBJ2-7; 14 nucleotides agree with TRBD2. Germline CDR1 is MNHNS and CDR2 is SASEGT. The V and J ends lost 10 bases and 4 bases, in that order; junction bases with no gene match: 6. The CDR3 is 14 residues long. The CDR3 loop reads CATGTSGSRYEQYF. The CDR3 DNA reads TGTGCCACCGGGACTAGCGGGAGCAGGTACGAGCAGTACTTC.

This clonotype showed up just once. The J gene is TRBJ1-5, the V gene TRBV10-3; 11 positions agree with TRBD1. There are 15 residues in the CDR3. The germline gives CDR1 ENHRY, CDR2 SYGVKD. Trimming cost V 6 bases and J 0 bases; bases outside gene matches: 1. For the CDR3, the DNA is TGTGCCATCAGCGGGACAGGGGGTAGCAATCAGCCCCAGCATTTT. This encodes CAISGTGGSNQPQHF.

In this sample, this clonotype turned up many times. V and J are TRBV11-3 and TRBJ2-7, with D perhaps matching TRBD2 (6 bases). V was cut by 5 bases and J by 3 bases, with 17 bases left in between. This CDR3 is 15 amino acids long. The germline CDR1 and CDR2 sequences are SGHNT and YENEEA. CDR3 in DNA: TGTGCCAGCAGCCCCGGTTGGGCGGGAAGCTACGAGCAGTACTTC. Protein: CASSPGWAGSYEQYF.

This clonotype was observed many times. V and J are TRBV5-1 and TRBJ2-1, with D uncertain. CDR3 size: 16 residues. Per germline, CDR1 SGHRS and CDR2 YFSETQ. The V end lost 2 bases, the J end lost 4 bases, and 16 bases lay between the germline ends. The CDR3 reads CASSLTVSQAYNEQFF. In DNA, the CDR3 is TGCGCCAGCAGCTTAACAGTGTCCCAGGCTTACAATGAGCAGTTCTTC.

V is TRBV24-1 and J is TRBJ1-5; D is possibly TRBD1 (5 bases). Germline loops: CDR1 KGHDR, CDR2 SFDVKD. V was cut by 4 bases and J by 2 bases, with 8 bases left in between. CDR3 length: 14 residues. The CDR3 coding sequence is TGTGCCACCAGTGACTCGACAGGCAATCAGCCCCAGCATTTT. Translation gives CATSDSTGNQPQHF.

This chain uses TRBV19 with TRBJ1-6; no clear D gene. The germline V gene has CDR1 LNHDA and CDR2 SQIVND (reference sequence). The CDR3 contains 15 residues. V was shortened by 6 bases and J by 13 bases, with 22 bases between the two germline ends. The CDR3 spells CASRKLGRVDQPLHF. The CDR3 bases are TGTGCCAGTAGGAAGCTAGGTAGGGTGGATCAGCCCCTCCACTTT.

V gene TRBV6-6 combines with J gene TRBJ1-1; no clear D. With 7 bases removed from V and 7 bases from J, the gap between germline ends came to 19 bases. Germline lookup yields CDR1 MNHNY and CDR2 SVGAGI (reference sequence). The CDR3 spans 14 residues. CDR3 DNA: TGTGCCAGCACCACAACCCCTACCAGACTTGAAGCTTTCTTT. Protein: CASTTTPTRLEAFF.

This clonotype appeared many times. A read error may be the cause here, since a much bigger clone is one base away. The CDR3 DNA reads TGTGCCAGCAGACCACAGGGGTTGTCATCTGGGGCCAACGTCCTGACTTTC. Protein: CASRPQGLSSGANVLTF. This chain links TRBV6-6 with TRBJ2-6, with TRBD1 matching over 7 bases. Per the germline V gene, CDR1 is MNHNY and CDR2 is SVGAGI (reference sequence). Unmatched junction bases numbered 9, after V lost 6 bases and J lost 1 base. The CDR3 covers 17 residues.

This clonotype has at least ten counts. The chain combines TRBV28 with TRBJ2-1, with TRBD2 matching 7 bases. Germline CDR1 is MDHEN and CDR2 is SYDVKM. The CDR3 has 14 amino acids. J gave up 5 bases and V 3 bases, and 4 bases lay outside the gene matches. For the CDR3, the DNA is TGTGCCAGCAGTTTTGAGGGAGGGAACAATGAGCAGTTCTTC. Translating gives CASSFEGGNNEQFF.

V gene TRBV7-2 combines with J gene TRBJ1-5, with 7 bases fitting TRBD1. The CDR3 spans 15 residues. V trimming: 5 bases; J trimming: 0 bases; junction bases outside the gene matches: 4. CDR1 and CDR2 (germline): SGHTA, FQGNSA. CDR3 residues: CASSTGTVSNQPQHF. The CDR3 DNA follows: TGTGCCAGCAGCACCGGGACAGTTAGCAATCAGCCCCAGCATTTT.

By share of the sample, this clonotype is medium-sized. The chain combines TRBV30 with TRBJ1-6; TRBD1 matches 7 bases. Per germline, CDR1 GTSNPN and CDR2 SVGIG (reference sequence). The CDR3 sequence is 14 residues long. J gave up 5 bases and V 3 bases, and 4 bases lay outside the gene matches. CDR3 sequence (DNA): TGTGCCTGGAGCGCAGGACAGGATAATTCACCCCTCCACTTT. Residues: CAWSAGQDNSPLHF. The whole variable domain, filled in from reference TRBV30 and TRBJ1-6, reads SQTIHQWPATLVQPVGSPLSLECTVEGTSNPNLYWYRQAAGRGLQLLFYSVGIGQISSEVPQNLSASRPQDRQFILSSKKLLLSDSGFYLCAWSAGQDNSPLHFGNGTRLTVT.

The chain recombines TRBV19 with TRBJ1-5, with D perhaps matching TRBD1 (5 bases). In germline, CDR1 is LNHDA, CDR2 SQIVND (reference sequence). Deletions cut 3 bases from V and 7 bases from J, with 10 bases between. This CDR3 is built from 13 residues. The CDR3 nucleotides are TGTGCCAGTAGTATGGACATTAACCAGCCCCAGCATTTT. It yields the protein CASSMDINQPQHF.

The gene calls are TRBV7-2 and TRBJ2-5; 11 bases are a match to TRBD2. CDR3 length: 16 amino acids. Germline V gene data show CDR1 as SGHTA and CDR2 as FQGNSA. J gave up 3 bases and V 1 base, and 4 bases lay outside the gene matches. CDR3 protein: CASSLGGLAEKETQYF. In DNA, the CDR3 is TGTGCCAGCAGCTTAGGGGGACTAGCGGAAAAAGAGACCCAGTACTTC.